This TCR beta chain derives from a study of OX40 agonist ivuxolimab in advanced cancers. Whole-study findings and limits: Among the lowest peripheral clonal expansion occurred in 0.1-3.0 mg/kg partial responders.

The V gene end was trimmed by 2 bases and the J gene end by 2 bases; junction bases not matched to a gene: 9. Looked up from germline, CDR1 is SGHNT and CDR2 is YYREEE (reference sequence). This CDR3 is 16 amino acids long. Clones were sequenced by immunoSEQ multiplex PCR, and TCRdb holds only the in-frame ones, with some missing. The table has 60,000 to 90,000 clones, around 83% seen once. As for this clone: The antigen is not known.

The sample in question was CD4+ or CD8+ T cells sorted from blood, obtained in a trial of the OX40 agonist ivuxolimab. The sequence derives from an adult with an advanced solid tumor such as melanoma, head and neck, liver or kidney cancer. This chain joins TRBV5-4 and TRBJ2-7, with 8 bases identical to TRBD1. The CDR3 spells CASSLSAGTGPYEQYF. CDR3 in DNA: TGTGCCAGCAGCTTATCAGCAGGGACAGGCCCCTACGAGCAGTACTTC. The entire variable domain, with the rest obtained from reference TRBV5-4 and TRBJ2-7, is as follows: ETGVTQSPTHLIKTRGQQVTLRCSSQSGHNTVSWYQQALGQGPQFIFQYYREEENGRGNFPPRFSGLQFPNYSSELNVNALELDDSALYLCASSLSAGTGPYEQYFGPGTRLTVT.